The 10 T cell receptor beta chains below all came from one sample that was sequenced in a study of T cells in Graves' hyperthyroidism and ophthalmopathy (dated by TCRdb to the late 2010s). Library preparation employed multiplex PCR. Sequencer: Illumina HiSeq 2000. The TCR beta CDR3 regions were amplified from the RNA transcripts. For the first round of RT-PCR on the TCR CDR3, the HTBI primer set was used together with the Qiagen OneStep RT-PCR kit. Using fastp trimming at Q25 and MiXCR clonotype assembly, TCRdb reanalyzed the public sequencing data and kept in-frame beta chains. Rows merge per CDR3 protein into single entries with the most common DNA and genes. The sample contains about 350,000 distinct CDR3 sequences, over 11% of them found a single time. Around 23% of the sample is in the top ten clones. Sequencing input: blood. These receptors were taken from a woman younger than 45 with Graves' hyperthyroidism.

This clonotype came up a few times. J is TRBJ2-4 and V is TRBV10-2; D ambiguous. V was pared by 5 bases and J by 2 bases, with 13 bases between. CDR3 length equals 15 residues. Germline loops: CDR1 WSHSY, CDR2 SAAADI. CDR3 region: CASSTPGPTKNIQYF. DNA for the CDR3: TGCGCCAGCAGTACACCAGGACCAACCAAAAACATTCAGTACTTC.

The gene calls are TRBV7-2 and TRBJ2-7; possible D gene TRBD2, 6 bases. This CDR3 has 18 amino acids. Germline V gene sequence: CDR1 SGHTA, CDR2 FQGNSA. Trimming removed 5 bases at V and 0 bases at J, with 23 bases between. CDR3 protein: CASSSMEYTGLNSYEQYF. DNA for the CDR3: TGTGCCAGCAGCAGTATGGAGTATACGGGACTCAACTCCTACGAGCAGTACTTC.

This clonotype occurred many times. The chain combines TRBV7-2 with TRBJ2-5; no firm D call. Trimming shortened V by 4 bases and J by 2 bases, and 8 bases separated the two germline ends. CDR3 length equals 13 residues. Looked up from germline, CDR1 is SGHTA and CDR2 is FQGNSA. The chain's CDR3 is CASSSRSQETQYF. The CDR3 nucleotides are TGTGCCAGCAGCTCACGGTCACAAGAGACCCAGTACTTC.

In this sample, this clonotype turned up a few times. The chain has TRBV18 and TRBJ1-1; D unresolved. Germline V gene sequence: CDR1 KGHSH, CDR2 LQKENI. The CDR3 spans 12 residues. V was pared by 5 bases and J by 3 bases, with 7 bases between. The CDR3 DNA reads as TGTGCCAGCTCAGGACGACACACTGAAGCTTTCTTT. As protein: CASSGRHTEAFF.

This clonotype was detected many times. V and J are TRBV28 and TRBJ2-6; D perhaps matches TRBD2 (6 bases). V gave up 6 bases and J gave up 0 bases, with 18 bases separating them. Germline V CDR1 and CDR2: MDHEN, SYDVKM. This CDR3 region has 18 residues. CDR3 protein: CASRTAGTPYSGANVLTF. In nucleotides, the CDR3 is TGTGCCAGCAGAACTGCCGGGACTCCGTACTCTGGGGCCAACGTCCTGACTTTC.

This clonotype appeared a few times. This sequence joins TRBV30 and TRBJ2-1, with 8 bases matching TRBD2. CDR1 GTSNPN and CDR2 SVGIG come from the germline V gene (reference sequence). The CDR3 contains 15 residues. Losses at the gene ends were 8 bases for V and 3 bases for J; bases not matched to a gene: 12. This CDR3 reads CAHRGASGHYNEQFF. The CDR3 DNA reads TGTGCCCATAGGGGGGCTAGCGGGCACTACAATGAGCAGTTCTTC.

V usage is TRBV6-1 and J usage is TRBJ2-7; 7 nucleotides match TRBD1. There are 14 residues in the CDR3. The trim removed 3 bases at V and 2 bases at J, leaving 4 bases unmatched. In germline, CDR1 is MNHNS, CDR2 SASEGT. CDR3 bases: TGTGCCAGCAGTGACGGACAGGAGCCCTACGAGCAGTACTTC. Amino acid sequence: CASSDGQEPYEQYF.

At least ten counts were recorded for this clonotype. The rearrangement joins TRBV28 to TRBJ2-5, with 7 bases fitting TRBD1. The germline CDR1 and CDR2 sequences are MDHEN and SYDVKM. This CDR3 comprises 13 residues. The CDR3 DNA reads TGTACCACCCAAAATGAGGGGGCTGAGACCCAGTACTTC. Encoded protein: CTTQNEGAETQYF.

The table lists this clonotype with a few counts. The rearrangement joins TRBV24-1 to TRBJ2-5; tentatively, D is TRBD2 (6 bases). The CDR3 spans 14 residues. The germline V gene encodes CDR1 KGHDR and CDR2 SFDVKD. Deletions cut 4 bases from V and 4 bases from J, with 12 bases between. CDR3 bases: TGTGCCACCAGTGAGGGGACGGAGGGAGAGACCCAGTACTTC. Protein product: CATSEGTEGETQYF.

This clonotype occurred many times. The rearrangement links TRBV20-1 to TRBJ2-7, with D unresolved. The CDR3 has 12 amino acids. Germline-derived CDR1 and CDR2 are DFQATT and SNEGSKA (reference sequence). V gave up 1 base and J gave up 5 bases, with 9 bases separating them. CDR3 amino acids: CSARVGYDEQYF. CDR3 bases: TGCAGTGCTAGAGTAGGGTACGACGAGCAGTACTTC.